The clone carrying this TCR beta chain has more than one count but fewer than ten. The antigen is unknown. These data come from a study of T cells after yellow fever vaccination. TCRdb redid the calling of the 5' RACE reads with MiXCR, one entry per CDR3 protein. The table includes hundreds of thousands of distinct CDR3 sequences, roughly 14% detected once. The CDR3 is 15 residues long. The ends were cut back, 2 bases at V and 0 bases at J, with 10 bases in the middle. Germline values: CDR1 SGHTA, CDR2 FQGTGA. Overall study results and limits: Clonotypes appearing in both CD4 and CD8 compartments existed, and their share was small. Researchers report a weaker secondary response that nonetheless peaked faster, day 5 versus 15. Among primary-vaccination clones, most reappeared after the booster, at roughly 96% for CD4 and roughly 90% for CD8.

The sequencing used PBMCs, collected on the day of the yellow fever booster vaccination. This receptor was taken from a man aged 25-45 years who received the YFV17D yellow fever vaccine. The chain carries TRBV7-3 and TRBJ1-1; perhaps TRBD1 as D (5 bases). CDR3 in amino acids: CASSLLGHLNTEAFF. The CDR3 nucleotides are TGTGCCAGCAGCTTACTCGGACACTTGAACACTGAAGCTTTCTTT.